These 32 T cell receptor beta chains were sequenced from one sample in a study of CD8 T cells in ankylosing spondylitis. TCRdb re-called the 5' RACE reads with MiXCR, one entry per CDR3 protein. The top ten clones hold approximately 33% of a sample with approximately 260,000 distinct CDR3 sequences, 18% of them seen once. The sample was blood, either unsorted or a sorted T cell fraction (not recorded which). The receptors were gathered from a male donor with ankylosing spondylitis or in good health (not recorded which).

On this clonotype: Since a much larger clone is just one base distant, this may be a read error. The rearrangement joins TRBV6-6 to TRBJ2-5; D not certain. The CDR3 is made up of 13 amino acids. Germline V lookup: CDR1 MNHNY, CDR2 SVGAGI (reference sequence). The CDR3 bases are TGTCCCAGCAGTTACGAGCTGCAAGAGACCCAGTACTTC. Its translation is CPSSYELQETQYF.

The chain couples TRBV27 to TRBJ2-6; D could derive from TRBD1 or TRBD2 (5 bases each). The CDR3 spans 16 residues. V dropped 4 bases and J dropped 3 bases, with 13 bases sitting between them. Germline V gene lookup returns CDR1 MNHEY and CDR2 SMNVEV (reference sequence). CDR3 in amino acids: CASSSEVGVGANVLTF. The CDR3 DNA sequence: TGTGCCAGCAGTTCCGAGGTGGGGGTTGGGGCCAACGTCCTGACTTTC.

In this sample, this clonotype turned up a few times. The V gene is TRBV29-1, the J gene TRBJ2-1; 8 bases are shared with TRBD2. From germline, CDR1 is SQVTM and CDR2 ANQGSEA. The CDR3 contains 14 residues. V gave up 8 bases and J gave up 0 bases; unmatched junction bases: 6. In DNA, the CDR3 is TGCAGCACTTTAGCGGGGAGCTCCTACAATGAGCAGTTCTTC. Protein: CSTLAGSSYNEQFF.

This clonotype occurred many times. The gene calls are TRBV5-5 and TRBJ2-2, with TRBD2 identical over 13 bases. The junction had 2 bases not matched to a gene; V was cut back by 0 bases and J by 0 bases. There are 18 residues in the CDR3. Germline V gene lookup returns CDR1 SGHKS and CDR2 YYEKEE (reference sequence). This CDR3 is CASSLGLAGGPNTGELFF. The CDR3 DNA reads TGTGCCAGCAGCTTGGGACTAGCGGGAGGCCCGAACACCGGGGAGCTGTTTTTT.

This clonotype was counted a few times. The chain uses TRBV21-1 and TRBJ2-7; the table's D call of TRBD1 was not tested on the DNA. TRBV21-1 is tagged as a pseudogene. The CDR3 spans 17 residues. CDR3 protein: CASSVCRGKIIGYEQYF. CDR3 nucleotides: TGTGCCAGCAGCGTATGCAGGGGAAAGATAATAGGGTACGAGCAGTACTTC.

The rearrangement uses TRBV7-2 and TRBJ2-5; D may be TRBD1 (7 bases). Trimming removed 4 bases at V and 5 bases at J, with 14 bases between. This CDR3 region has 14 residues. The germline gives CDR1 SGHTA, CDR2 FQGNSA. The CDR3 reads CASSSYAGGETQYF. The CDR3 bases are TGTGCCAGCAGCTCCTACGCAGGGGGGGAGACCCAGTACTTC.

This clonotype was seen more than once but under ten times. This chain connects TRBV20-1 to TRBJ2-7; 12 nucleotides match TRBD2. This CDR3 has 15 amino acids. Germline assignment: CDR1 DFQATT and CDR2 SNEGSKA (reference sequence). The V gene end was trimmed by 3 bases and the J gene end by 2 bases; junction bases not matched to a gene: 5. CDR3 coding DNA: TGCAGTGCTAGGGGTCTAGCGGGAGGGCCCTACGAGCAGTACTTC. Its protein is CSARGLAGGPYEQYF.

This clonotype was observed at least ten times. The chain joins TRBV4-1 to TRBJ1-3; 7 nucleotides line up with TRBD1. The junction had 2 bases not matched to a gene; V was cut back by 3 bases and J by 0 bases. This CDR3 region has 15 residues. Germline V lookup: CDR1 MGHRA, CDR2 YSYEKL. The CDR3 sequence: CASSHAGGSGNTIYF. CDR3 in DNA: TGCGCCAGCAGCCATGCAGGGGGCTCTGGAAACACCATATATTTT.

This clonotype was counted ten times or more. This chain links TRBV6-5 with TRBJ2-7, with D possibly called TRBD1 or TRBD2 (5 bases each). The CDR3 is 16 residues long. Germline-derived CDR1 and CDR2 are MNHEY and SVGAGI. V was cut by 0 bases and J by 5 bases, with 17 bases left in between. Written as DNA, the CDR3 is TGTGCCAGCAGTTACTCATCGGGACCTGTCAACCACGAGCAGTACTTC. Amino acid sequence: CASSYSSGPVNHEQYF.

This clonotype came up a few times. V usage is TRBV27 and J usage is TRBJ2-3; 7 bases match TRBD1. CDR3 length: 17 amino acids. Germline V gene sequence: CDR1 MNHEY, CDR2 SMNVEV (reference sequence). Trimming at V came to 5 bases and at J to 2 bases, leaving 13 bases not matched to a gene. The CDR3 DNA reads TGTGCCAGCAGTCCTACCGGGACAGCTTACGACACAGATACGCAGTATTTT. Translation gives CASSPTGTAYDTDTQYF.

With respect to this clonotype: This may be a read error, as it is one base from a much larger clone. V and J are TRBV4-1 and TRBJ2-1; possibly TRBD1 for D (7 bases). The CDR3 sequence is 16 residues long. Germline values: CDR1 MGHRA, CDR2 YSYEKL. CDR3 sequence: CASSQDGSGGMNDQFF. As DNA, the CDR3 is TGCGCCAGCAGCCAAGATGGGTCAGGGGGGATGAATGATCAGTTCTTC.

The rearrangement joins TRBV7-8 to TRBJ1-1; D is ambiguous. V shed 5 bases and J shed 1 base, with 8 bases lying between them. CDR3 length: 13 amino acids. Per germline, CDR1 SGHVS and CDR2 FQNEAQ. CDR3 DNA sequence: TGTGCCAGCAGCAAATTCCAGAACACTGAAGCTTTCTTT. Protein product: CASSKFQNTEAFF.

The gene calls are TRBV6-1 and TRBJ2-5, with 14 bases identical to TRBD2. Germline trimming cut 6 bases from V and 3 bases from J; bases unmatched to any gene: 6. Germline lookup yields CDR1 MNHNS and CDR2 SASEGT. The CDR3 totals 16 residues. Written as DNA, the CDR3 is TGTGCCAGCAGCACTGGGGGACTAGCGGGAGAAGAGACCCAGTACTTC. Its translation is CASSTGGLAGEETQYF.

V and J are TRBV7-9 and TRBJ2-1; 10 bases fit TRBD2. This CDR3 contains 15 residues. Germline V gives CDR1 SEHNR, CDR2 FQNEAQ (reference sequence). V dropped 6 bases and J dropped 6; count of bases not matched to a gene: 8. CDR3 nucleotide sequence: TGTGCCAGCAGTCCGAGCGGGAGGGCCTCCAATGAGCAGTTCTTC. This sequence encodes CASSPSGRASNEQFF.

A note on this clonotype: A read error may explain this, as a much larger clone is one base away. The CDR3 DNA is TGTGCCAGCAGCCCATCCGGGACAGGCTCCTACAATGAGCAGTTCTTC. This translates into CASSPSGTGSYNEQFF. The chain is built from TRBV9 and TRBJ2-1, with TRBD1 matching over 8 bases. The CDR3 spans 16 residues. Germline V CDR1 and CDR2: SGDLS, YYNGEE. After removal of 4 bases from V and 0 bases from J, the junction contained 6 bases not matched to a gene.

The V and J genes are TRBV20-1 and TRBJ2-7, with D perhaps TRBD2 (5 bases). CDR3 length: 12 amino acids. Trimming took 4 bases from V and 6 from J, leaving 13 bases between them. CDR1 is DFQATT, CDR2 SNEGSKA, per germline (reference sequence). CDR3 in amino acids: CSATPRAGEQYF. CDR3 nucleotide sequence: TGCAGTGCTACTCCCCGGGCGGGCGAGCAGTACTTC.

In this sample, this clonotype turned up a few times. V usage is TRBV14 and J usage is TRBJ2-5; D gene ambiguous. The CDR3 totals 12 residues. V lost 1 base and J lost 4, with 4 bases in between. Germline V gene data show CDR1 as SGHDN and CDR2 as FVKESK. The CDR3 nucleotides are TGTGCCAGCAGCCAAGTTGTAGAGACCCAGTACTTC. This encodes CASSQVVETQYF.

This clonotype was observed once. V and J are TRBV12-3 or TRBV12-4 and TRBJ2-2; 16 nucleotides agree with TRBD2. There are 17 residues in the CDR3. With 5 bases clipped from V and 11 bases from J, the junction kept 11 bases outside the gene matches. CDR3 nucleotide sequence: TGTGCCAGCAGTCCGGGACTAGCGGGAGGGCCTAGCGTCGAGCTGTTTTTT. It translates to CASSPGLAGGPSVELFF.

This clonotype occurred a few times. The chain couples TRBV27 to TRBJ1-2; tentatively, D is TRBD1 (6 bases). There are 14 residues in the CDR3. The V and J ends lost 5 bases and 4 bases respectively, with 14 bases between them. Germline V gives CDR1 MNHEY, CDR2 SMNVEV (reference sequence). The CDR3 is CASSPMDSFYGYTF. Here the CDR3 DNA reads TGTGCCAGCAGTCCCATGGACAGTTTCTATGGCTACACCTTC.

This clonotype was counted between two and nine times. The V and J genes are TRBV15 and TRBJ2-2; 8 bases agree with TRBD1. The V gene's germline CDR1 is LNHNV and CDR2 YYDKDF (reference sequence). The length of the CDR3 is 16 residues. After removal of 3 bases from V and 1 base from J, the junction contained 4 bases not matched to a gene. This CDR3 reads CATSRDRDLNTGELFF. CDR3 DNA: TGTGCCACCAGCAGGGACAGGGACTTGAACACCGGGGAGCTGTTTTTT.

CDR3 region: CASSQRGESGANVLTF. In DNA, the CDR3 is TGCGCCAGCAGCCAAAGAGGGGAATCTGGGGCCAACGTCCTGACTTTC. The chain recombines TRBV4-3 with TRBJ2-6; D may be TRBD1 or TRBD2 (5 bases each). CDR1 and CDR2 from the germline V gene are LGHNA and YSLEER. This CDR3 contains 16 residues. Trimming removed 2 bases from V and 1 base from J, with 9 bases in between.

The chain recombines TRBV6-2 or TRBV6-3 with TRBJ2-7; a possible D gene is TRBD1 (5 bases). V lost 2 bases to trimming and J lost 3 bases, with 8 bases between them. The germline V gene has CDR1 MNHEY and CDR2 SVGEGT. The CDR3 spans 13 residues. The CDR3 DNA reads as TGTGCCAGCAGTTACGGGGCGGTCTACGAGCAGTACTTC. Protein sequence: CASSYGAVYEQYF.

The V and J genes are TRBV7-8 and TRBJ2-7; D may be TRBD1 (6 bases). The germline CDR1 and CDR2 sequences are SGHVS and FQNEAQ. The CDR3 runs 14 residues. V was shortened by 4 bases and J by 5 bases, with 15 bases between the two germline ends. The CDR3 spells CASSSTGPWDEQYF. The DNA of the CDR3 is TGTGCCAGCAGCTCCACAGGGCCGTGGGACGAGCAGTACTTC.

The V gene is TRBV20-1, the J gene TRBJ2-1, with 7 positions matching TRBD1. The CDR3 sequence is 14 residues long. Germline CDR1 is DFQATT and CDR2 is SNEGSKA (reference sequence). Trimming cost V 0 bases and J 6 bases; bases outside gene matches: 5. The CDR3 sequence is CSARDETGRNEQFF. DNA for the CDR3: TGCAGTGCTAGAGACGAGACAGGGCGCAATGAGCAGTTCTTC.

The rearrangement joins TRBV29-1 to TRBJ2-5, with D tentatively TRBD1 (5 bases). The V gene lost 7 bases and the J gene lost 2 bases, with 11 bases spanning the gap. This CDR3 spans 12 amino acids. Looked up from germline, CDR1 is SQVTM and CDR2 is ANQGSEA. The CDR3 coding sequence is TGCAGCGCCGCCCCAGGGCAAGAGACCCAGTACTTC. Translation: CSAAPGQETQYF.

The chain carries TRBV12-5 and TRBJ2-3; no firm D call. The CDR3 extends over 15 amino acids. The ends were cut back, 2 bases at V and 4 bases at J, with 13 bases in the middle. Germline V gives CDR1 LGHNT, CDR2 FRNRAP. CDR3 DNA: TGTGCTAGTGGTTTGTGGGGTATCACGGCAGATACGCAGTATTTT. Translated: CASGLWGITADTQYF.

The V gene is TRBV7-9, the J gene TRBJ2-7; weak D call: TRBD1 (6 bases). The CDR3 spans 14 residues. Per germline, CDR1 SEHNR and CDR2 FQNEAQ (reference sequence). V was trimmed by 1 base and J by 2 bases, leaving 9 bases between them. CDR3: CASSLEGVAYEQYF. The CDR3 nucleotides read TGTGCCAGCAGCTTAGAGGGGGTGGCCTACGAGCAGTACTTC.

This clonotype has at least ten counts. The chain combines TRBV9 with TRBJ2-1, with unresolved D. The CDR3 is made up of 14 amino acids. Deletions cut 3 bases from V and 4 bases from J, with 11 bases between. Germline CDR1 and CDR2: SGDLS and YYNGEE. The CDR3 sequence is CASSEATEYNEQFF. The CDR3 bases are TGTGCCAGCAGCGAGGCCACCGAGTACAATGAGCAGTTCTTC.

This rearrangement joins TRBV6-5 to TRBJ2-2; D is uncertain. Germline V lookup: CDR1 MNHEY, CDR2 SVGAGI. Trimming shortened V by 0 bases and J by 6 bases, and 14 bases separated the two germline ends. The CDR3 is made up of 16 amino acids. CDR3 in amino acids: CASSYSYPVISGELFF. CDR3 nucleotide sequence: TGTGCCAGCAGTTACTCCTACCCGGTAATCTCCGGGGAGCTGTTTTTT.

This clonotype was seen many times. The rearrangement links TRBV21-1 to TRBJ2-7; whether TRBD1, the table's D call, matches the DNA was not checked. TRBV21-1 is a documented pseudogene. The CDR3 has 15 residues. CDR3 in amino acids: CASSTGQGCAYEQYF. The CDR3 nucleotides read TGTGCCAGCAGCACCGGACAGGGTTGTGCCTACGAGCAGTACTTC.

This clonotype was observed at least ten times. This chain links TRBV20-1 with TRBJ1-1; D may be TRBD1 (6 bases). This CDR3 contains 13 residues. V was shortened by 6 bases and J by 0 bases, with 11 bases between the two germline ends. Germline CDR1 reads DFQATT; CDR2 reads SNEGSKA (reference sequence). CDR3: CSAQGYLNTEAFF. For the CDR3, the DNA is TGCAGTGCCCAGGGGTATCTGAACACTGAAGCTTTCTTT.

The table lists this clonotype with a few counts. The CDR3 nucleotides are TGTGCCAGCAGCTTTAGCCGGGACTCCTCGGGTACAGATACGCAGTATTTT. It translates to CASSFSRDSSGTDTQYF. The rearrangement uses TRBV7-2 and TRBJ2-3; D perhaps matches TRBD2 (6 bases). CDR3 length: 17 residues. CDR1 and CDR2 from the germline V gene are SGHTA and FQGNSA. V lost 3 bases to trimming and J lost 3 bases, with 19 bases between them.